A selection of T cell receptor beta chains follows, all from one sample in a study of cytomegalovirus exposure and HLA in healthy donors. Produced via immunoSEQ multiplex PCR; TCRdb's table is partial and in-frame only. The data show 50,000 to 70,000 clones, 85% to 95% seen once. The sequenced sample was PBMCs. Receptor source: a woman aged 18-29 years in good health and CMV-seropositive. The conserved cysteine and the conserved F or W are not part of the CDR3 here. A D gene is named only where the DNA matches it firmly.

v_gene,j_gene,d_gene,CDR3aa
TRBV7-2,TRBJ1-4,.,ASSLDANGNEKLF
TRBV11-3,TRBJ2-1,TRBD2,ASSFSGLAGGPRSYNEQF
TRBV4-2,TRBJ2-3,.,ASSQEEAASTDTQY
TRBV7-9,TRBJ2-1,.,APGDSYNEQF
TRBV5-4,TRBJ1-5,.,ASSSENQPQH
TRBV15,TRBJ1-1,.,ATSRNTANTEAF
TRBV11-3,TRBJ1-1,TRBD1,ASSPSGQSNTEAF
TRBV5-6,TRBJ1-5,.,ASSRGSNQPQH
TRBV2,TRBJ2-2,TRBD1,ASGRTGRKTGELF
TRBV19,TRBJ2-3,TRBD2,ASSSGLAGSTDTQY
TRBV5-1,TRBJ2-7,TRBD1,ASSFRDRGVEQY
TRBV5-6,TRBJ2-3,TRBD2,ASTGTSGRGGPSTDTQY
TRBV2,TRBJ1-1,.,ASNGQPNTEAF
TRBV5-1,TRBJ2-1,TRBD2,ASSQTSGASSYNEQF
TRBV4-2,TRBJ2-1,TRBD1,ASSQDTGTGGSYNEQF
TRBV27,TRBJ2-7,.,ASSLGGPREQY
TRBV11-2,TRBJ2-3,.,ASSLGGTDTQY
TRBV7-6,TRBJ1-1,TRBD1,ASSRDRALSTEAF
TRBV9,TRBJ2-1,TRBD2,ASSVGAAGALNEQF
TRBV18,TRBJ1-2,.,ASSRDSYGYT
TRBV28,TRBJ2-7,.,ASSLSSSYEQY
TRBV19,TRBJ1-1,.,ASTQGTEAF
TRBV6-1,TRBJ2-3,TRBD1,ASSEPGQGQWISTDTQY
TRBV7-2,TRBJ2-3,.,ASSLPSSLQDTQY
TRBV5-6,TRBJ1-1,.,ASSLPQGFTEAF
TRBV5-1,TRBJ2-7,TRBD1,ASSFGQASYEQY
TRBV6-4,TRBJ2-3,.,ASSNSWSAADTQY
TRBV5-4,TRBJ2-6,TRBD1,ASSGGTDLSSGANVLT
TRBV19,TRBJ1-2,.,ASSIGSVHIRSGYT
TRBV7-9,TRBJ2-5,TRBD1,ASSSTGEKETQY
TRBV5-4,TRBJ1-1,.,ASSLSMAANTEAF
TRBV5-4,TRBJ2-2,TRBD1,ASSQGAGGNTGELF
TRBV23-1,TRBJ1-3,.,ASSQGGPAGSHGNTIY
TRBV28,TRBJ1-5,.,ASSFSLWGPPQPQH
TRBV4-1,TRBJ1-1,TRBD1,ASSQEGSARGSTEAF
TRBV27,TRBJ2-7,.,ASSLVGAACEQY
TRBV4-1,TRBJ2-1,.,ASSRGGVYNEQF
TRBV9,TRBJ1-1,.,ASSVGGRGANTEAF
TRBV7-9,TRBJ2-7,.,ASSRVPDYEQY
TRBV19,TRBJ2-1,TRBD2,ASSRSGGFSYNEQF
TRBV19,TRBJ2-7,TRBD1,ASSRSGTGTYEQY
TRBV7-9,TRBJ1-1,.,ASLGGNTEAF
TRBV4-3,TRBJ2-2,TRBD2,ASSHQAGWLNTGELF
TRBV28,TRBJ1-5,.,ASSPTGLGVSNQPQH
TRBV13,TRBJ1-4,.,ASRKGGEKLF
TRBV30,TRBJ2-1,.,AWSVGVANEQF
TRBV7-2,TRBJ2-7,TRBD2,ASSNPSGVGEQY
TRBV19,TRBJ2-7,.,ASSPRTGTYEQY